These 18 T cell receptor beta chains share one sample of origin, sequenced in a study of blood T cell repertoires in COVID-19. Clones were sequenced by immunoSEQ multiplex PCR, and TCRdb holds only the in-frame ones, with some missing. Among some 97,000 clones listed, around nine tenths were seen once. Sequences were obtained from peripheral blood. All receptors derive from a human donor in a cohort sampled during active COVID-19.

V gene TRBV5-1 combines with J gene TRBJ1-4, with 8 bases aligning to TRBD1. Trimming cost V 4 bases and J 7 bases; bases outside gene matches: 15. Germline V CDR1 and CDR2: SGHRS, YFSETQ. The CDR3 is 17 residues long. This chain's CDR3 is CASSHQPGQASGEKLFF. CDR3 sequence (DNA): TGCGCCAGCAGCCACCAACCGGGACAGGCCTCGGGTGAAAAACTGTTTTTT.

The chain is built from TRBV4-2 and TRBJ2-1; TRBD2 matches at 9 bases. Germline CDR1 is LGHNA and CDR2 is YNFKEQ. V dropped 0 bases and J dropped 2; count of bases not matched to a gene: 2. The CDR3 is 16 amino acids. The CDR3 sequence is CASSQDAGGPYNEQFF. The CDR3 nucleotides are TGTGCCAGCAGCCAAGATGCGGGAGGGCCCTACAATGAGCAGTTCTTC.

This chain joins TRBV27 and TRBJ2-3; 12 bases are a match to TRBD2. After removal of 5 bases from V and 2 bases from J, the junction contained 8 bases not matched to a gene. Germline CDR1 reads MNHEY; CDR2 reads SMNVEV (reference sequence). This CDR3 has 17 residues. CDR3 coding DNA: TGTGCCAGCAGTGATCCTAGACTAGCGGGAGCCACAGATACGCAGTATTTT. Encoded protein: CASSDPRLAGATDTQYF.

The sample holds one count of this clone. The chain links TRBV5-1 to TRBJ2-3; D is possibly TRBD1 (5 bases). Germline V gene data show CDR1 as SGHRS and CDR2 as YFSETQ. V was pared by 2 bases and J by 1 base, with 8 bases between. This CDR3 region has 14 residues. CDR3 in DNA: TGCGCCAGCAGCTTCAGGACACGCACAGATACGCAGTATTTT. Amino acids: CASSFRTRTDTQYF.

This clone was found once. The chain carries TRBV5-1 and TRBJ1-4; 7 bases are a match to TRBD1. Trimming cost V 4 bases and J 3 bases; bases outside gene matches: 6. Germline V gives CDR1 SGHRS, CDR2 YFSETQ. The CDR3 has 15 residues. CDR3: CASSAHRGANEKLFF. In nucleotides, the CDR3 is TGCGCCAGCAGCGCCCACAGGGGTGCTAATGAAAAACTGTTTTTT. Combining the CDR3 with reference TRBV5-1 and TRBJ1-4 gives the whole variable domain KAGVTQTPRYLIKTRGQQVTLSCSPISGHRSVSWYQQTPGQGLQFLFEYFSETQRNKGNFPGRFSGRQFSNSRSEMNVSTLELGDSALYLCASSAHRGANEKLFFGSGTQLSVL.

The V and J genes are TRBV6-5 and TRBJ1-2; 7 bases fit TRBD1. CDR1 MNHEY and CDR2 SVGAGI come from the germline V gene. The CDR3 length is 13 residues. With 6 bases clipped from V and 7 bases from J, the junction kept 8 bases outside the gene matches. CDR3 residues: CASRTGALGGYTF. The CDR3 bases are TGTGCCAGCAGAACAGGGGCCCTTGGTGGCTACACCTTC.

This chain connects TRBV5-6 to TRBJ2-7; 13 positions match TRBD2. V dropped 4 bases and J dropped 5; count of bases not matched to a gene: 6. The germline V gene encodes CDR1 SGHDT and CDR2 YYEEEE. This CDR3 has 15 residues. CDR3 DNA: TGTGCCAGCAGCCGCGGACTAGCGGGAGTCGACGAGCAGTACTTC. It encodes CASSRGLAGVDEQYF. The variable domain in full, completed from reference TRBV5-6 and TRBJ2-7, reads DAGVTQSPTHLIKTRGQQVTLRCSPKSGHDTVSWYQQALGQGPQFIFQYYEEEERQRGNFPDRFSGHQFPNYSSELNVNALLLGDSALYLCASSRGLAGVDEQYFGPGTRLTVT.

This clone has at least ten counts. The chain couples TRBV7-3 to TRBJ1-2; D possibly corresponds to TRBD1 (5 bases). The ends were cut back, 4 bases at V and 5 bases at J, with 11 bases in the middle. Per the germline V gene, CDR1 is SGHTA and CDR2 is FQGTGA. The CDR3 spans 13 residues. CDR3 sequence (DNA): TGTGCCAGCAGCTCCTTCTCAGGGTATGGCTACACCTTC. It specifies CASSSFSGYGYTF.

The chain links TRBV4-1 to TRBJ2-7; no firm D call. Germline V CDR1 and CDR2: MGHRA, YSYEKL. The CDR3 runs to 14 residues. The germline V and J ends were trimmed by 2 bases and 8 bases, with 16 bases remaining between them. DNA for the CDR3: TGCGCCAGCAGCCAAACAAGGCAGGTCTCTAAGCAGTACTTC. Amino acids: CASSQTRQVSKQYF.

The chain recombines TRBV5-1 with TRBJ2-7; 7 bases fit TRBD1. Germline values: CDR1 SGHRS, CDR2 YFSETQ. V lost 1 base and J lost 1; bases outside the gene matches: 2. The CDR3 covers 14 residues. The chain's CDR3 is CASSLPGQSYEQYF. CDR3 coding DNA: TGCGCCAGCAGCTTGCCGGGACAGTCCTACGAGCAGTACTTC.

The genes are TRBV7-2 and TRBJ2-4; D is possibly TRBD2 (6 bases). From germline, CDR1 is SGHTA and CDR2 FQGNSA. The CDR3 has 15 residues. V was shortened by 4 bases and J by 0 bases, with 10 bases between the two germline ends. CDR3 DNA: TGTGCCAGCAGCTCCCACGGGGGAGCCAAAAACATTCAGTACTTC. Its protein product is CASSSHGGAKNIQYF. Full variable domain (rest looked up from reference TRBV7-2 and TRBJ2-4): GAGVSQSPSNKVTEKGKDVELRCDPISGHTALYWYRQSLGQGLEFLIYFQGNSAPDKSGLPSDRFSAERTGGSVSTLTIQRTQQEDSAVYLCASSSHGGAKNIQYFGAGTRLSVL.

The chain joins TRBV2 to TRBJ1-6; 8 bases map to TRBD1. After removal of 3 bases from V and 9 bases from J, the junction contained 4 bases not matched to a gene. This CDR3 region has 14 residues. Germline lookup yields CDR1 SNHLY and CDR2 FYNNEI. CDR3 loop: CASSEARGRSPLHF. The DNA of the CDR3 is TGTGCCAGCAGTGAGGCCAGGGGGCGTTCACCCCTCCACTTT.

The chain carries TRBV19 and TRBJ2-1, with TRBD2 identical over 7 bases. This CDR3 spans 13 amino acids. Trimming removed 1 base from V and 11 bases from J; junction bases left unmatched: 5. CDR1 and CDR2 (germline): LNHDA, SQIVND (reference sequence). The CDR3 protein is CASSIGSAGKQFF. The CDR3 DNA follows: TGTGCCAGTAGTATAGGGTCAGCGGGGAAGCAGTTCTTC. Full variable domain (rest looked up from reference TRBV19 and TRBJ2-1): DGGITQSPKYLFRKEGQNVTLSCEQNLNHDAMYWYRQDPGQGLRLIYYSQIVNDFQKGDIAEGYSVSREKKESFPLTVTSAQKNPTAFYLCASSIGSAGKQFFGPGTRLTVL.

The chain is built from TRBV7-2 and TRBJ1-2, with a tentative D call TRBD1 (6 bases). From germline, CDR1 is SGHTA and CDR2 FQGNSA. V was trimmed by 5 bases and J by 1 base, leaving 14 bases between them. The length of the CDR3 is 15 residues. In DNA, the CDR3 is TGTGCCAGCAGCCTTACGGACAGATTTAACTATGGCTACACCTTC. Its protein product is CASSLTDRFNYGYTF.

This chain uses TRBV18 with TRBJ2-6, with D unresolved. Trimming removed 6 bases from V and 2 bases from J, with 8 bases in between. Germline assignment: CDR1 KGHSH and CDR2 LQKENI. This CDR3 contains 14 residues. The CDR3 here is CASSYGAGANVLTF. Written as DNA, the CDR3 is TGTGCCAGCTCGTATGGAGCTGGGGCCAACGTCCTGACTTTC.

The chain uses TRBV27 and TRBJ1-6; TRBD1 matches at 7 bases. Trimming cost V 7 bases and J 0 bases; bases outside gene matches: 6. Germline CDR1 reads MNHEY; CDR2 reads SMNVEV (reference sequence). The CDR3 spans 16 residues. CDR3 DNA: TGTGCCAGCACCTCAGGACAGGACTCCTATAATTCACCCCTCCACTTT. The encoded protein is CASTSGQDSYNSPLHF.

On this clone itself: One end of the junction fails to match germline, which may point to a read error. The J gene is TRBJ1-3, the V gene TRBV28, with D possibly matching TRBD1 (5 bases). CDR3 length: 15 residues. Germline CDR1 reads MDHEN; CDR2 reads SYDVKM. CDR3 protein: CASNLDWGPGNTIYF. In nucleotides, the CDR3 is TGTGCCAGCAATTTAGACTGGGGCCCTGGAAACACCATATATTTT. Filled out from reference TRBV28 and TRBJ1-3, the complete variable domain reads DVKVTQSSRYLVKRTGEKVFLECVQDMDHENMFWYRQDPGLGLRLIYFSYDVKMKEKGDIPEGYSVSREKKERFSLILESASTNQTSMYLCASNLDWGPGNTIYFGEGSWLTVV.

This chain links TRBV7-9 with TRBJ2-1, with 12 bases that match TRBD1. V lost 1 base and J lost 9; bases outside the gene matches: 4. The germline CDR1 and CDR2 sequences are SEHNR and FQNEAQ (reference sequence). There are 15 residues in the CDR3. This CDR3 reads CASSLGGTGGGEQFF. DNA for the CDR3: TGTGCCAGCAGCTTAGGTGGGACAGGGGGCGGTGAGCAGTTCTTC.